The 18 T cell receptor beta chains below were found in one sample sequenced in a study of STAT3 mutations in large granular lymphocyte leukemia. Sequenced by immunoSEQ multiplex PCR; TCRdb stores in-frame clones only, minus some. The sample lists 2,000 to 2,500 clones, under 60% seen once, with 65% to 85% in the top ten. Whole-study findings and limits: Every T-cell large granular lymphocyte leukemia patient had at least one immunodominant TCR beta clonotype.

Their antigens are not known. The specimen sequenced was peripheral blood mononuclear cells. The receptors shown here come from a man between 60 and 70 years old with T-cell large granular lymphocyte leukemia. Some clones in this sample may be carry-over from other donors' samples.

V usage is TRBV5-4 and J usage is TRBJ2-1; tentative D call: TRBD1 (6 bases). Trimming removed 2 bases at V and 6 bases at J, with 9 bases between. The germline V gene encodes CDR1 SGHNT and CDR2 YYREEE (reference sequence). The CDR3 extends over 13 amino acids. The CDR3 DNA reads TGTGCCAGCAGCTTTACAGGGACCAATGAGCAGTTCTTC. Protein sequence: CASSFTGTNEQFF.

This sequence joins TRBV7-2 and TRBJ2-7; tentatively, D is TRBD2 (6 bases). CDR3 length: 13 amino acids. The V end lost 6 bases, the J end lost 0 bases, and 9 bases lay between the germline ends. CDR1 and CDR2 (germline): SGHTA, FQGNSA. The CDR3 reads CASRAGSSYEQYF. The CDR3 DNA reads TGTGCCAGCAGGGCGGGGAGCTCCTACGAGCAGTACTTC.

This clone occurred a few times. The V gene is TRBV30, the J gene TRBJ1-6; D remains ambiguous. The ends were cut back, 2 bases at V and 10 bases at J, with 15 bases in the middle. In germline, CDR1 is GTSNPN, CDR2 SVGIG (reference sequence). This CDR3 has 14 residues. The CDR3 sequence: CAWSLSPGASPLHF. The CDR3 nucleotides are TGTGCCTGGAGTCTCAGCCCGGGTGCATCACCCCTCCACTTT.

This chain uses TRBV15 with TRBJ2-1; D tentatively reads TRBD1 or TRBD2 (5 bases each). The CDR3 length is 16 residues. Trimming left V 2 bases short and J 5 bases short, with 16 bases between. The V gene's germline CDR1 is LNHNV and CDR2 YYDKDF (reference sequence). CDR3 sequence reads: CATSRLGDLRDNEQFF. As DNA, the CDR3 is TGTGCCACCAGCAGACTTGGGGACCTCAGGGACAATGAGCAGTTCTTC.

This clone has a handful of counts. This chain connects TRBV7-8 to TRBJ2-3; 9 positions agree with TRBD1. The germline V gene has CDR1 SGHVS and CDR2 FQNEAQ. The junction had 5 bases not matched to a gene; V was cut back by 5 bases and J by 2 bases. There are 15 residues in the CDR3. The CDR3 nucleotides read TGTGCCAGCAGCAAACACAGGGGGCCCACAGATACGCAGTATTTT. Its protein product is CASSKHRGPTDTQYF.

The chain joins TRBV30 to TRBJ1-5; 11 bases fit TRBD1. The CDR3 sequence is 16 residues long. Germline CDR1 reads GTSNPN; CDR2 reads SVGIG (reference sequence). Unmatched junction bases numbered 3, after V lost 1 base and J lost 1 base. The CDR3 protein is CAWSGTGGLSNQPQHF. The CDR3 DNA sequence: TGTGCCTGGAGTGGGACAGGGGGCTTGAGCAATCAGCCCCAGCATTTT.

The CDR3 nucleotides read TGTGCCAGCAGCGTAGGGCAGTACACTGAAGCTTTCTTT. Its translation is CASSVGQYTEAFF. The chain employs TRBV9 and TRBJ1-1; no firm D call. This CDR3 region has 13 residues. V lost 0 bases and J 3 bases, leaving 6 bases between the germline ends. Germline CDR1 is SGDLS and CDR2 is YYNGEE.

The chain joins TRBV5-1 to TRBJ1-5, with D maybe TRBD1 (5 bases). Between the trimmed V and J ends, which lost 5 bases and 2 bases, there was a span of 14 bases. Looked up from germline, CDR1 is SGHRS and CDR2 is YFSETQ. The CDR3 length is 15 residues. Here the CDR3 reads CASRGGDGGNQPQHF. CDR3 coding DNA: TGCGCCAGCAGGGGAGGGGATGGGGGCAATCAGCCCCAGCATTTT.

V gene TRBV18 combines with J gene TRBJ2-7, with D possibly being TRBD1 (6 bases). Looked up from germline, CDR1 is KGHSH and CDR2 is LQKENI. The CDR3 spans 15 residues. Trimming shortened V by 2 bases and J by 6 bases, and 17 bases separated the two germline ends. The CDR3 region is CASSPKDRQGGEQYF. DNA for the CDR3: TGTGCCAGCTCACCAAAGGACCGGCAAGGGGGCGAGCAGTACTTC.

This chain connects TRBV10-3 to TRBJ1-6, with 7 bases fitting TRBD1. With 6 bases clipped from V and 7 bases from J, the junction kept 12 bases outside the gene matches. Per the germline V gene, CDR1 is ENHRY and CDR2 is SYGVKD. This CDR3 region has 16 residues. The CDR3 nucleotides are TGTGCCATCAGCTCGCGTCTGGGGACAGAAAATTCACCCCTCCACTTT. This encodes CAISSRLGTENSPLHF.

The J gene is TRBJ1-5, the V gene TRBV4-3; D ambiguous. The V and J ends lost 3 bases and 3 bases respectively, with 12 bases between them. CDR1 is LGHNA, CDR2 YSLEER, per germline. This CDR3 has 15 residues. CDR3 in DNA: TGCGCCAGCAGCCAGGAAGCGATCCCCAATCAGCCCCAGCATTTT. Protein: CASSQEAIPNQPQHF.

This clone is medium-sized. The chain is built from TRBV5-6 and TRBJ1-2; maybe TRBD1 (6 bases). The CDR3 runs 15 residues. Germline CDR1 and CDR2: SGHDT and YYEEEE. The V and J ends lost 4 bases and 4 bases respectively, with 17 bases between them. The CDR3, as DNA: TGTGCCAGCAGCCCAGGGGCAGGGCATGGCTATGGCTACACCTTC. It specifies CASSPGAGHGYGYTF.

In this sample, this clone turned up once. The V call is TRBV5-1, the J call TRBJ2-7, with a possible D match to TRBD1 (5 bases). This CDR3 is 13 amino acids long. Germline V CDR1 and CDR2: SGHRS, YFSETQ. Trimming stripped 0 bases from V and 7 bases from J, with 11 bases between. Here the CDR3 DNA reads TGCGCCAGCAGCTTGGACAGGTCAGGGGAGCAGTACTTC. This translates into CASSLDRSGEQYF. Complete variable domain (other parts from reference TRBV5-1 and TRBJ2-7): KAGVTQTPRYLIKTRGQQVTLSCSPISGHRSVSWYQQTPGQGLQFLFEYFSETQRNKGNFPGRFSGRQFSNSRSEMNVSTLELGDSALYLCASSLDRSGEQYFGPGTRLTVT.

This chain uses TRBV7-9 with TRBJ2-3; TRBD2 is a possible D gene (5 bases). The CDR3 sequence is 13 residues long. The V end was cut by 1 base, the J end by 8 bases, with 10 bases between. Germline CDR1 is SEHNR and CDR2 is FQNEAQ (reference sequence). For the CDR3, the DNA is TGTGCCAGCAGCTTAGGTAGCGTTGGTACGCAGTATTTT. This translates into CASSLGSVGTQYF.

The chain couples TRBV4-3 to TRBJ2-7; tentative D call: TRBD2 (6 bases). Germline lookup yields CDR1 LGHNA and CDR2 YSLEER. CDR3 length: 16 residues. V was clipped by 1 base and J by 2 bases, with 15 bases between them. The CDR3 coding sequence is TGCGCCAGCAGCCAAGGACCGGGGGAGACGGCCTACGAGCAGTACTTC. Protein sequence: CASSQGPGETAYEQYF.

This chain uses TRBV7-9 with TRBJ2-1, with 10 nucleotides matching TRBD1. V gave up 5 bases and J gave up 3 bases; unmatched junction bases: 7. This CDR3 is 16 amino acids long. CDR1 is SEHNR and CDR2 is FQNEAQ in the germline V gene (reference sequence). The CDR3 sequence is CASSVPGTGVYNEQFF. Written as DNA, the CDR3 is TGTGCCAGCAGCGTCCCGGGGACAGGGGTCTACAATGAGCAGTTCTTC.

This clone appeared a few times. The CDR3 is CASSQGGGSGEKLFF. The CDR3 DNA sequence: TGTGCCAGCAGCCAAGGAGGTGGATCTGGGGAAAAACTGTTTTTT. The rearrangement links TRBV4-2 to TRBJ1-4; the D is unclear. Germline V lookup: CDR1 LGHNA, CDR2 YNFKEQ. The CDR3 is 15 residues long. V was cut by 1 base and J by 8 bases, with 14 bases left in between.

Here the CDR3 DNA reads TGTGCCACCGGCGGCGGAACATCACCCCTCCACTTT. It specifies CATGGGTSPLHF. This sequence joins TRBV28 and TRBJ1-6; D gene uncertain. In germline, CDR1 is MDHEN, CDR2 SYDVKM. V shed 10 bases and J shed 10 bases, with 14 bases lying between them. The CDR3 contains 12 residues.